This T cell receptor (beta chain) was observed in a study of T cells expressing NK-cell markers. Germline CDR1 and CDR2: KGHDR and SFDVKD. The CDR3 contains 16 residues. TCRdb reprocessed the 5' RACE reads and stores each CDR3 protein as one record, lacking DNA. Its clone listing holds about 450,000 distinct CDR3 sequences. Sequencing was done on a sample of blood T cells: a sorted CD56 or NKG2C T cell subset, CD4+ or CD8+ T cells, or bulk PBMC T cells (not recorded which). The chain combines TRBV24-1 with TRBJ2-3; TCRdb proposes TRBD2, but this gene call is untestable without DNA. The TCR originated in a woman between 18 and 70 years old in good health. CDR3 loop: CATSDSKRGIGDTQYF.